A selection of T cell receptor beta chains follows, all from one sample in a study of blood T cell repertoires in COVID-19. Using immunoSEQ multiplex PCR, the repertoire was profiled, and TCRdb retains in-frame clones only, with some absent. The table has 70,000 to 80,000 clones, 75% to 90% seen once. Sample: peripheral blood. All receptors come from a human donor in a cohort sampled during active COVID-19. CDR3s include the opening cysteine and the closing phenylalanine or tryptophan. Each record gives: J gene, D gene, clone size, V gene, CDR3 protein, CDR3 DNA. The D gene is left open where the match is weak. Some rows mark clone size as missing; the rest say once, few, many or name a class of expanded clone.

TRBJ2-7	TRBD2	.	TRBV29-1	CSVPVQSSGGRGEQYF	TGCAGCGTCCCAGTCCAATCTAGCGGGGGGAGAGGCGAGCAGTACTTC
TRBJ1-6	.	.	TRBV19	CASRQVDNSPLHF	TGTGCCAGCCGACAGGTCGATAATTCACCCCTCCACTTT
TRBJ2-1	TRBD2	.	TRBV18	CASSPPAGGAYNEQFF	TGTGCCAGCTCACCACCCGCGGGAGGCGCCTACAATGAGCAGTTCTTC
TRBJ1-4	TRBD1	few	TRBV19	CASSRQGGKLFF	TGTGCCAGTAGTAGACAGGGGGGAAAACTGTTTTTT
TRBJ1-1	TRBD1	.	TRBV4-1	CASSLGQGMPEAFF	TGCGCCAGCAGCCTGGGACAGGGGATGCCTGAAGCTTTCTTT
TRBJ1-1	.	.	TRBV19	CASRVSQRSTEAFF	TGTGCCAGTAGAGTAAGTCAGAGGTCCACTGAAGCTTTCTTT
TRBJ2-1	.	.	TRBV29-1	CSVLAEGNEQFF	TGCAGCGTCCTAGCAGAGGGCAATGAGCAGTTCTTC
TRBJ1-1	TRBD1	few	TRBV12-5	CASGLGQGKAFF	TGTGCTAGTGGTTTGGGACAGGGAAAAGCTTTCTTT
TRBJ2-7	TRBD1	.	TRBV7-9	CASSLQGVGSYEQYF	TGTGCCAGCAGCTTACAGGGGGTCGGCTCCTACGAGCAGTACTTC
TRBJ2-5	.	.	TRBV28	CASSPSVETQYF	TGTGCCAGCAGTCCCTCGGTTGAGACCCAGTACTTC
TRBJ2-5	.	.	TRBV11-2	CASRSYETQYF	TGTGCCAGCAGAAGCTACGAGACCCAGTACTTC
TRBJ2-1	.	once	TRBV7-9	CASSIETGYNEQFF	TGTGCCAGCAGCATAGAGACAGGTTACAATGAGCAGTTCTTC
TRBJ1-5	TRBD1	.	TRBV3-1/TRBV3-2	CASSRDRISNQPQHF	TGTGCCAGCAGCCGGGACAGAATAAGCAATCAGCCCCAGCATTTT
TRBJ2-7	TRBD1	.	TRBV6-6	CASSYAGTGNYEQYF	TGTGCCAGCAGTTACGCTGGGACAGGGAACTACGAGCAGTACTTC
TRBJ1-4	.	.	TRBV5-1	CASSDVGAGREKLFF	TGCGCCAGCAGCGACGTGGGAGCGGGTCGTGAAAAACTGTTTTTT
TRBJ1-4	TRBD1	.	TRBV5-1	CASSLGPGQGSNEKLFF	TGCGCCAGCAGCTTGGGGCCGGGACAGGGTTCTAATGAAAAACTGTTTTTT
TRBJ2-1	.	.	TRBV24-1	CATSAPVASSYNEQFF	TGTGCCACCAGTGCCCCCGTAGCGAGCTCCTACAATGAGCAGTTCTTC
TRBJ2-7	.	.	TRBV5-1	CASSTVQGSRPYEQYF	TGCGCCAGCAGCACCGTCCAGGGGTCTCGACCCTACGAGCAGTACTTC
TRBJ1-3	.	.	TRBV19	CASTALDTRSGNTIYF	TGTGCCAGTACCGCATTAGACACACGCTCTGGAAACACCATATATTTT
TRBJ1-1	TRBD1	.	TRBV7-9	CASSPPSQGITEAFF	TGTGCCAGCAGCCCACCCTCACAGGGGATCACTGAAGCTTTCTTT
TRBJ1-5	.	.	TRBV6-5	CASTESQPQHF	TGTGCCAGCACCGAGAGTCAGCCCCAGCATTTT
TRBJ1-3	TRBD1	.	TRBV6-5	CASSYQGASGNTIYF	TGTGCCAGCAGTTACCAGGGGGCTTCTGGAAACACCATATATTTT
TRBJ2-7	.	.	TRBV15	CATRPTDYGEQYF	TGTGCCACCCGCCCAACGGACTACGGCGAGCAGTACTTC
TRBJ1-2	TRBD1	.	TRBV9	CASSVSPDRADGYTF	TGTGCCAGCAGCGTATCCCCGGACAGGGCGGATGGCTACACCTTC
TRBJ1-4	.	.	TRBV6-1	CASSEASGEKLFF	TGTGCCAGCAGTGAGGCAAGCGGTGAAAAACTGTTTTTT
TRBJ2-3	TRBD2	.	TRBV30	CAWRSGGRTDTQYF	TGTGCCTGGAGAAGCGGGGGGCGCACAGATACGCAGTATTTT
TRBJ1-1	TRBD1	.	TRBV5-1	CASSLGTGMNTEAFF	TGCGCCAGCAGCTTAGGGACAGGGATGAACACTGAAGCTTTCTTT
TRBJ2-5	TRBD1	.	TRBV13	CASSFRTGRETQYF	TGTGCCAGCAGCTTCCGGACAGGGCGAGAGACCCAGTACTTC
TRBJ2-5	.	.	TRBV7-3	CASSLTGPRALETQYF	TGTGCCAGCAGCTTAACGGGGCCCAGGGCTCTCGAGACCCAGTACTTC
TRBJ2-7	TRBD2	.	TRBV3-1/TRBV3-2	CASSHGYLADPAPDEQYF	TGTGCCAGCAGCCACGGTTATCTAGCGGATCCCGCCCCGGACGAGCAGTACTTC
TRBJ1-6	.	.	TRBV3-1/TRBV3-2	CASSQGQRGNSPLHF	TGTGCCAGCAGCCAAGGACAAAGGGGGAATTCACCCCTCCACTTT
TRBJ1-2	.	.	TRBV18	CASSPGGAAYGYTF	TGTGCCAGCTCGCCGGGGGGCGCAGCTTATGGCTACACCTTC
TRBJ2-3	.	.	TRBV7-9	CASSLGVSGNTDTQYF	TGTGCCAGCAGCTTAGGGGTTAGCGGAAACACAGATACGCAGTATTTT
TRBJ1-1	TRBD1	.	TRBV5-1	CASSASNAGTGSEAFF	TGCGCCAGCAGCGCCTCGAACGCCGGGACAGGGTCTGAAGCTTTCTTT
TRBJ1-2	.	.	TRBV12-3/TRBV12-4	CASSRDSLGGYTF	TGTGCCAGCAGTCGGGACTCACTAGGAGGCTACACCTTC
TRBJ1-4	.	few	TRBV3-1/TRBV3-2	CASSQGGHSGKLFF	TGTGCCAGCAGCCAGGGAGGACATAGCGGAAAACTGTTTTTT
TRBJ2-2	.	once	TRBV5-1	CASSLEGPGTGELFF	TGCGCCAGCAGCTTGGAGGGGCCCGGCACCGGGGAGCTGTTTTTT
TRBJ2-3	.	once	TRBV6-2/TRBV6-3	CASSRIGDTQYF	TGTGCCAGCAGTCGGATCGGGGATACGCAGTATTTT